Below are 18 T cell receptor beta chains sequenced from a single sample in a study of blood T cell repertoires in COVID-19. Measured with immunoSEQ multiplex PCR; TCRdb has only the in-frame clones, and not every one. The data contain about 220,000 clones, roughly 85% of them seen just once; the ten biggest clones take up approximately 2.1%. Sequencing was done on a sample of peripheral blood. The receptor source for this set is a man aged 30-40 years who had recovered from COVID-19.

V usage is TRBV7-2 and J usage is TRBJ2-1; TRBD2 matches at 9 bases. The CDR3 is 15 residues long. V was clipped by 1 base and J by 7 bases; unmatched bases: 5. Germline V gives CDR1 SGHTA, CDR2 FQGNSA. The CDR3 DNA follows: TGTGCCAGCAGCTTAGTCGGCGGGGGGGTAAATGAGCAGTTCTTC. It encodes CASSLVGGGVNEQFF.

This chain links TRBV3-1 (or the pseudogene TRBV3-2) with TRBJ1-1; 8 bases fit TRBD1. CDR3 length: 15 amino acids. CDR1 and CDR2 from the germline V gene are LGHDT and YNNKEL (reference sequence). Trimming removed 4 bases from V and 4 bases from J; junction bases left unmatched: 8. The CDR3 protein is CASSPVDRAVTEAFF. The CDR3 DNA follows: TGTGCCAGCAGCCCTGTGGACAGGGCCGTCACTGAAGCTTTCTTT.

A few counts support this clone. The chain combines TRBV5-1 with TRBJ2-2, with 7 bases aligning to TRBD1. The J segment lost 5 bases and the V segment lost 4 bases, leaving 11 bases of the junction unmatched. The germline V gene encodes CDR1 SGHRS and CDR2 YFSETQ. The CDR3 loop spans 16 amino acids. In nucleotides, the CDR3 is TGCGCCAGCAGCCGGCCGACAGGGACAAGGACCGGGGAGCTGTTTTTT. Translating it yields CASSRPTGTRTGELFF.

The chain joins TRBV19 to TRBJ1-2; D is ambiguous. The CDR3 is made up of 13 amino acids. Germline CDR1 and CDR2: LNHDA and SQIVND (reference sequence). Trimming took 5 bases from V and 3 from J, leaving 10 bases between them. The CDR3, as DNA: TGTGCCAGTAGTGCCCTGGCTCACTATGGCTACACCTTC. Residues: CASSALAHYGYTF.

The chain uses TRBV4-2 and TRBJ2-1; weak D call: TRBD2 (7 bases). The CDR3 consists of 15 residues. Trimming pared 4 bases from V and 7 bases from J, leaving 17 bases between. Germline CDR1 is LGHNA and CDR2 is YNFKEQ. The CDR3 nucleotides read TGTGCCAGCAGCCCTTTGCGGGGGCGACTTAATGAGCAGTTCTTC. This translates into CASSPLRGRLNEQFF.

This clone was counted a few times. CDR3 protein: CASSFYRGGNQPQHF. The CDR3 nucleotides read TGTGCCAGCAGCTTCTACAGGGGAGGCAATCAGCCCCAGCATTTT. The chain links TRBV7-9 to TRBJ1-5, with 7 bases matching TRBD1. The CDR3 has 15 amino acids. Per germline, CDR1 SEHNR and CDR2 FQNEAQ (reference sequence). V trimming: 3 bases; J trimming: 2 bases; junction bases outside the gene matches: 4.

The rearrangement joins TRBV4-1 to TRBJ2-1, with 9 bases identical to TRBD2. The CDR3 is 18 residues long. Losses at the gene ends were 3 bases for V and 0 bases for J; bases not matched to a gene: 9. CDR1 and CDR2 from the germline V gene are MGHRA and YSYEKL. CDR3 sequence (DNA): TGCGCCAGCAGCCATAAGTTTAGCGGGGGAGGCTCCTACAATGAGCAGTTCTTC. Translation: CASSHKFSGGGSYNEQFF.

V is TRBV7-8 and J is TRBJ1-3, with D perhaps matching TRBD1 (5 bases). Per germline, CDR1 SGHVS and CDR2 FQNEAQ. Trimming shortened V by 2 bases and J by 8 bases, and 13 bases separated the two germline ends. The length of the CDR3 is 14 residues. CDR3: CASSLNVRGDTIYF. The DNA of the CDR3 is TGTGCCAGCAGCTTAAATGTAAGGGGTGACACCATATATTTT.

The chain uses TRBV4-2 and TRBJ2-5, with TRBD1 matching 9 bases. The CDR3 covers 19 residues. Germline V gives CDR1 LGHNA, CDR2 YNFKEQ. V gave up 2 bases and J gave up 3 bases; unmatched junction bases: 16. The DNA for the CDR3 is TGTGCCAGCAGCCAATGGGAGATTCCCGGGACAGGGCACGAAGAGACCCAGTACTTC. The encoded protein is CASSQWEIPGTGHEETQYF.

The chain carries TRBV30 and TRBJ2-7; 8 bases fit TRBD1. This CDR3 is built from 15 residues. V gave up 4 bases and J gave up 1 base; unmatched junction bases: 9. Germline V gene data show CDR1 as GTSNPN and CDR2 as SVGIG (reference sequence). This chain's CDR3 is CAWTKGTGASYEQYF. CDR3 in DNA: TGTGCCTGGACTAAAGGGACAGGTGCTTCCTACGAGCAGTACTTC.

J is TRBJ1-5 and V is TRBV7-9; the D is unclear. CDR3 length equals 18 residues. Germline V lookup: CDR1 SEHNR, CDR2 FQNEAQ (reference sequence). Trimming removed 5 bases from V and 0 bases from J, with 20 bases in between. The CDR3 sequence: CASSGEVGSPYSNQPQHF. In DNA, the CDR3 is TGTGCCAGCAGCGGGGAGGTCGGTTCCCCATATAGCAATCAGCCCCAGCATTTT. Variable domain in full (rest from reference TRBV7-9 and TRBJ1-5): DTGVSQNPRHKITKRGQNVTFRCDPISEHNRLYWYRQTLGQGPEFLTYFQNEAQLEKSRLLSDRFSAERPKGSFSTLEIQRTEQGDSAMYLCASSGEVGSPYSNQPQHFGDGTRLSIL.

V usage is TRBV7-9 and J usage is TRBJ2-5, with 12 positions matching TRBD2. CDR1 SEHNR and CDR2 FQNEAQ come from the germline V gene (reference sequence). Trimming took 6 bases from V and 2 from J; bases not matched to a gene: 4. This CDR3 has 15 residues. The CDR3 loop reads CASRMGTSGQETQYF. The CDR3 DNA sequence: TGTGCCAGCAGAATGGGGACTAGCGGGCAAGAGACCCAGTACTTC.

This chain links TRBV5-4 with TRBJ2-5; perhaps TRBD1 as D (5 bases). CDR1 and CDR2 (germline): SGHNT, YYREEE (reference sequence). V was clipped by 0 bases and J by 1 base, with 13 bases between them. This CDR3 spans 16 amino acids. CDR3 amino acids: CASSLVGQGPQETQYF. The CDR3 nucleotides are TGTGCCAGCAGCTTGGTCGGGCAGGGCCCCCAAGAGACCCAGTACTTC.

This chain joins TRBV24-1 and TRBJ1-4; tentatively, D is TRBD1 (6 bases). CDR1 and CDR2 (germline): KGHDR, SFDVKD. The V and J ends lost 9 bases and 0 bases respectively, with 22 bases between them. The CDR3 is made up of 18 amino acids. The CDR3 sequence: CATHPRSGTPATNEKLFF. CDR3 bases: TGTGCCACCCATCCCCGCTCCGGGACACCAGCAACTAATGAAAAACTGTTTTTT.

The V and J genes are TRBV19 and TRBJ2-1; 8 bases are shared with TRBD1. The CDR3 totals 14 residues. Germline CDR1 is LNHDA and CDR2 is SQIVND (reference sequence). Trimming removed 9 bases from V and 4 bases from J; junction bases left unmatched: 8. CDR3 residues: CASSGTGPYNEQFF. The CDR3, as DNA: TGTGCCAGCTCGGGGACAGGACCTTACAATGAGCAGTTCTTC.

The CDR3 nucleotides are TGCGCCAGCAGCCAACGCAGGAACCAGCCCCAGCATTTT. Translation gives CASSQRRNQPQHF. The chain links TRBV4-1 to TRBJ1-5, with no clear D. V lost 2 bases and J 7 bases, leaving 9 bases between the germline ends. The CDR3 contains 13 residues. CDR1 MGHRA and CDR2 YSYEKL come from the germline V gene.

The rearrangement uses TRBV28 and TRBJ1-2; D might be TRBD1 (6 bases). The CDR3 length is 13 residues. Germline V CDR1 and CDR2: MDHEN, SYDVKM. The V gene lost 3 bases and the J gene lost 8 bases, with 13 bases spanning the gap. Here the CDR3 DNA reads TGTGCCAGCAGTTTTCCAGGGGCGTGGGGCTACACCTTC. The encoded protein is CASSFPGAWGYTF.

The chain combines TRBV11-2 with TRBJ1-5, with 7 bases fitting TRBD1. The CDR3 consists of 14 residues. The V gene end was trimmed by 7 bases and the J gene end by 6 bases; junction bases not matched to a gene: 9. CDR1 and CDR2 (germline): SGHAT, FQNNGV. The CDR3 protein is CASTLDRDIQPQHF. CDR3 DNA sequence: TGTGCCAGCACCCTCGACAGGGATATTCAGCCCCAGCATTTT.